Listed here are 26 T cell receptor beta chains from one sample, sequenced in a study of T cell repertoires in cytomegalovirus infection. Antigens for these TCRs are unknown. In TCRdb, the reads were re-called with MiXCR into one record per CDR3 protein. The sample lists roughly 280,000 distinct CDR3 sequences; roughly 21% were seen once. The sequencing used cultured PBMCs, collected from culture after CMV antigen stimulation. The receptors were sampled from a human donor in good health (CMV status not recorded). Some clones in this sample may be carry-over from other donors' samples.

This clonotype was seen only a few times. This chain connects TRBV7-3 to TRBJ2-1; tentative D call: TRBD2 (6 bases). The germline V and J ends were trimmed by 1 base and 9 bases, with 16 bases remaining between them. This CDR3 has 15 residues. CDR1 SGHTA and CDR2 FQGTGA come from the germline V gene. Written as DNA, the CDR3 is TGTGCCAGCAGCTTAAAAACGGGAGTGGGGATTGAGCAGTTCTTC. Amino acids: CASSLKTGVGIEQFF.

The DNA for the CDR3 is TGTGCCAGCAGCACGACAGGGATCGGCACTGAAGCTTTCTTT. As protein: CASSTTGIGTEAFF. The rearrangement links TRBV7-9 to TRBJ1-1, with 7 positions matching TRBD1. V was clipped by 5 bases and J by 4 bases; unmatched bases: 7. CDR1 SEHNR and CDR2 FQNEAQ come from the germline V gene (reference sequence). The CDR3 extends over 14 amino acids.

Ten or more counts support this clonotype. The gene calls are TRBV7-2 and TRBJ1-1, with no clear D. There are 14 residues in the CDR3. Germline CDR1 SGHTA, CDR2 FQGNSA. The V end lost 2 bases, the J end lost 4 bases, and 11 bases lay between the germline ends. The DNA of the CDR3 is TGTGCCAGCAGCTTATCGGAGGGTTCCACTGAAGCTTTCTTT. Amino acids: CASSLSEGSTEAFF.

The V call is TRBV6-1, the J call TRBJ1-3; maybe TRBD1 (5 bases). Between the trimmed V and J ends, which lost 2 bases and 4 bases, there was a span of 12 bases. Germline-derived CDR1 and CDR2 are MNHNS and SASEGT. The length of the CDR3 is 15 residues. The CDR3 region has the DNA TGTGCCAGCAGTGAATGGACACGAGAAGGAAACACCATATATTTT. Amino acids: CASSEWTREGNTIYF.

The chain joins TRBV28 to TRBJ2-2; no firm D call. The ends were cut back, 1 base at V and 8 bases at J, with 8 bases in the middle. Germline lookup yields CDR1 MDHEN and CDR2 SYDVKM. The CDR3 contains 13 residues. This CDR3 reads CASSLSHLGELFF. In DNA, the CDR3 is TGTGCCAGCAGTTTATCTCACCTTGGGGAGCTGTTTTTT. Complete variable domain (other parts from reference TRBV28 and TRBJ2-2): DVKVTQSSRYLVKRTGEKVFLECVQDMDHENMFWYRQDPGLGLRLIYFSYDVKMKEKGDIPEGYSVSREKKERFSLILESASTNQTSMYLCASSLSHLGELFFGEGSRLTVL.

This clonotype has a count of ten or more. The chain joins TRBV7-2 to TRBJ2-3, with 9 bases aligning to TRBD2. The junction had 8 bases not matched to a gene; V was cut back by 11 bases and J by 2 bases. Germline assignment: CDR1 SGHTA and CDR2 FQGNSA. The CDR3 loop spans 14 amino acids. The DNA of the CDR3 is TGTGCCGTTCACCCTAGCGGGAACACAGATACGCAGTATTTT. Amino acids: CAVHPSGNTDTQYF. The full variable domain, its missing parts supplied by reference TRBV7-2 and TRBJ2-3, is GAGVSQSPSNKVTEKGKDVELRCDPISGHTALYWYRQSLGQGLEFLIYFQGNSAPDKSGLPSDRFSAERTGGSVSTLTIQRTQQEDSAVYLCAVHPSGNTDTQYFGPGTRLTVL.

This rearrangement joins TRBV28 to TRBJ1-4; a weak D match, TRBD1 (6 bases). V lost 5 bases to trimming and J lost 5 bases, with 15 bases between them. The length of the CDR3 is 15 residues. CDR1 and CDR2 (germline): MDHEN, SYDVKM. CDR3 sequence reads: CASSMGGTGNEKLFF. CDR3 nucleotide sequence: TGTGCCAGCAGTATGGGGGGAACAGGGAATGAAAAACTGTTTTTT.

V gene TRBV19 combines with J gene TRBJ1-1; the D gene is possibly TRBD1 (6 bases). CDR1 is LNHDA and CDR2 is SQIVND in the germline V gene (reference sequence). The CDR3 consists of 14 residues. V shed 7 bases and J shed 5 bases, with 17 bases lying between them. CDR3 sequence (DNA): TGTGCCAGTATAAGGGGGGGAGTCTATACTGAAGCTTTCTTT. Translating it yields CASIRGGVYTEAFF.

At least ten counts were recorded for this clonotype. The V and J genes are TRBV6-2 or TRBV6-3 and TRBJ2-1; 9 nucleotides agree with TRBD2. The germline gives CDR1 MNHEY, CDR2 SVGEGT. J gave up 8 bases and V 5 bases, and 10 bases lay outside the gene matches. The CDR3 has 15 residues. The CDR3, as DNA: TGTGCCAGCAGTCCCTTAGCGGGAGAAGGGGATGAGCAGTTCTTC. Amino acid sequence: CASSPLAGEGDEQFF.

This clonotype came up a few times. In nucleotides, the CDR3 is TGTGCCAGTAGTAGACAGGGGGCAGGGGCAGATACGCAGTATTTT. Translating it yields CASSRQGAGADTQYF. This rearrangement joins TRBV19 to TRBJ2-3, with 10 bases lining up with TRBD1. V gave up 4 bases and J gave up 4 bases; unmatched junction bases: 5. Germline loops: CDR1 LNHDA, CDR2 SQIVND (reference sequence). This CDR3 is 15 amino acids long.

There are a few counts of this clonotype. The V call is TRBV6-6, the J call TRBJ1-1; 7 nucleotides align to TRBD1. In germline, CDR1 is MNHNY, CDR2 SVGAGI (reference sequence). With 10 bases clipped from V and 1 base from J, the junction kept 12 bases outside the gene matches. The CDR3 totals 15 residues. CDR3 sequence reads: CAIGQGGLSNTEAFF. CDR3 DNA sequence: TGTGCCATAGGGCAGGGGGGTCTTTCGAACACTGAAGCTTTCTTT.

There are a few counts of this clonotype. This sequence joins TRBV6-2 or TRBV6-3 and TRBJ2-2, with D unresolved. Trimming removed 5 bases from V and 9 bases from J, with 7 bases in between. The V gene's germline CDR1 is MNHEY and CDR2 SVGEGT. The CDR3 has 11 residues. In nucleotides, the CDR3 is TGTGCCAGCAGTCATCGTAGGGAGCTGTTTTTT. Translation: CASSHRRELFF.

This clonotype came up a few times. V gene TRBV6-5 combines with J gene TRBJ2-1; the D is unclear. This CDR3 contains 11 residues. CDR1 and CDR2 (germline): MNHEY, SVGAGI. Trimming cost V 6 bases and J 8 bases, with 8 bases left between them. This chain's CDR3 is CASSEFDEQFF. For the CDR3, the DNA is TGTGCCAGCAGCGAATTTGATGAGCAGTTCTTC.

At least ten counts were recorded for this clonotype. The chain uses TRBV12-3 or TRBV12-4 and TRBJ2-3; weak D call: TRBD2 (6 bases). V lost 5 bases to trimming and J lost 4 bases, with 10 bases between them. The CDR3 totals 13 residues. The CDR3 DNA follows: TGTGCCAGCAGTGCTAGCGTCCCAGATACGCAGTATTTT. Translation gives CASSASVPDTQYF.

This clonotype was detected ten times or more. The genes are TRBV7-2 and TRBJ2-7, with a tentative D call TRBD2 (5 bases). Trimming cost V 1 base and J 6 bases, with 10 bases left between them. The germline CDR1 and CDR2 sequences are SGHTA and FQGNSA. The CDR3 extends over 13 amino acids. This chain's CDR3 is CASSLVPGTEQYV. DNA of the CDR3: TGTGCCAGCAGCTTAGTTCCGGGAACCGAGCAGTACGTC.

This clonotype was found many times. This chain uses TRBV7-6 with TRBJ1-5; TRBD1 might be the D (6 bases). Trimming left V 5 bases short and J 1 base short, with 9 bases between. The CDR3 is 14 residues long. Germline V gene sequence: CDR1 SGHVS, CDR2 FNYEAQ. The CDR3, as DNA: TGTGCCAGCAGCGCAGACAGGAGCAATCAGCCCCAGCATTTT. Its translation is CASSADRSNQPQHF.

This rearrangement joins TRBV11-2 to TRBJ1-2; tentative D call: TRBD1 (5 bases). The CDR3 sequence is 15 residues long. Germline-derived CDR1 and CDR2 are SGHAT and FQNNGV. Trimming cost V 5 bases and J 2 bases, with 15 bases left between them. The CDR3 reads CASSPWGVQNYGYTF. DNA of the CDR3: TGTGCCAGCAGCCCTTGGGGGGTGCAAAACTATGGCTACACCTTC.

This clonotype was found a few times. The chain joins TRBV6-2 or TRBV6-3 to TRBJ2-7, with TRBD2 identical over 10 bases. Unmatched junction bases numbered 5, after V lost 6 bases and J lost 3 bases. This CDR3 contains 14 residues. Germline V CDR1 and CDR2: MNHEY, SVGEGT. CDR3: CASRTTSGHYEQYF. In nucleotides, the CDR3 is TGTGCCAGCAGGACGACTAGCGGGCACTACGAGCAGTACTTC.

This clonotype was detected many times. The CDR3 sequence is CASSETPGAGTYNEQFF. The CDR3 nucleotides are TGTGCCAGCAGTGAAACCCCGGGAGCGGGTACCTACAATGAGCAGTTCTTC. V is TRBV2 and J is TRBJ2-1; a possible D gene is TRBD2 (6 bases). CDR3 size: 17 residues. Germline V gene sequence: CDR1 SNHLY, CDR2 FYNNEI. V was pared by 2 bases and J by 2 bases, with 16 bases between.

The rearrangement uses TRBV7-8 and TRBJ1-5; TRBD1 agrees at 7 bases. With 4 bases clipped from V and 0 bases from J, the junction kept 15 bases outside the gene matches. Germline V gives CDR1 SGHVS, CDR2 FQNEAQ. The length of the CDR3 is 19 residues. The CDR3 DNA is TGTGCCAGCAGCTCCCAAGAGACAGGGATCGGTAATAGCAATCAGCCCCAGCATTTT. Translated: CASSSQETGIGNSNQPQHF. Together with reference TRBV7-8 and TRBJ1-5, the CDR3 gives the full variable domain: GAGVSQSPRYKVAKRGQDVALRCDPISGHVSLFWYQQALGQGPEFLTYFQNEAQLDKSGLPSDRFFAERPEGSVSTLKIQRTQQEDSAVYLCASSSQETGIGNSNQPQHFGDGTRLSIL.

In its sample, this clonotype was seen a few times. The chain is built from TRBV14 and TRBJ2-5, with D possibly matching TRBD2 (6 bases). The V and J ends lost 6 bases and 1 base respectively, with 9 bases between them. The germline gives CDR1 SGHDN, CDR2 FVKESK. The CDR3 loop spans 13 amino acids. CDR3 in amino acids: CASSGTAQETQYF. The CDR3 nucleotides are TGTGCCAGCAGTGGGACTGCCCAAGAGACCCAGTACTTC.

This clonotype has a handful of counts. This chain connects TRBV18 to TRBJ2-7; 8 positions match TRBD2. Germline V gene data show CDR1 as KGHSH and CDR2 as LQKENI. The CDR3 length is 14 residues. Trimming cost V 1 base and J 5 bases; bases outside gene matches: 4. The CDR3 is CASSPLGLADEQYF. CDR3 DNA sequence: TGTGCCAGCTCACCACTTGGACTAGCAGACGAGCAGTACTTC.

This chain connects TRBV7-2 to TRBJ2-1; TRBD2 matches at 7 bases. The CDR3 length is 12 residues. Per the germline V gene, CDR1 is SGHTA and CDR2 is FQGNSA. J lost 10 bases, V lost 2 bases, and 2 bases had no gene match. The CDR3 here is CASSLILAEQFF. The CDR3 DNA reads as TGTGCCAGCAGCTTAATACTAGCGGAGCAGTTCTTC. Supplemented by reference TRBV7-2 and TRBJ2-1, the full variable domain reads GAGVSQSPSNKVTEKGKDVELRCDPISGHTALYWYRQSLGQGLEFLIYFQGNSAPDKSGLPSDRFSAERTGGSVSTLTIQRTQQEDSAVYLCASSLILAEQFFGPGTRLTVL.

This clonotype was detected ten times or more. The genes are TRBV27 and TRBJ1-5; D uncertain. The CDR3 spans 15 residues. From germline, CDR1 is MNHEY and CDR2 SMNVEV (reference sequence). V lost 2 bases and J lost 0, with 8 bases in between. CDR3 nucleotides: TGTGCCAGCAGTTTAACGGGGATTAGCAATCAGCCCCAGCATTTT. This gives the protein CASSLTGISNQPQHF.

Notes on this clonotype: A much larger clone sits a single nucleotide away, making a read error possible. V usage is TRBV9 and J usage is TRBJ2-7; D is perhaps TRBD1 (6 bases). Germline CDR1 and CDR2: SGDLS and YYNGEE. V dropped 4 bases and J dropped 3 bases, with 17 bases sitting between them. The CDR3 covers 15 residues. The CDR3 DNA sequence: TGTGCCAGCAGCCGGGTCGACAGGTCAAACTACGAGCAGTACTTC. This encodes CASSRVDRSNYEQYF.

V gene TRBV27 combines with J gene TRBJ2-3; 9 bases are a match to TRBD1. CDR1 is MNHEY and CDR2 is SMNVEV in the germline V gene (reference sequence). The CDR3 is 15 amino acids. J was trimmed by 4 bases and V by 3 bases; bases with no gene match: 5. The CDR3 region is CASSFGTGFSDTQYF. The CDR3 region has the DNA TGTGCCAGCAGTTTCGGGACAGGGTTTTCAGATACGCAGTATTTT.